Reported below is one T cell receptor beta chain. These data are taken from a study of blood T cell repertoires in COVID-19. Across the whole study: T cells, B-cell-depleted T cells, or PBMCs provided the cDNA or gDNA that served as material.

Here immunoSEQ multiplex PCR was the method, and the copy in TCRdb shows in-frame clones only, minus some. The sample includes about 300,000 clones, around 86% seen only once; the top ten take around 4.6%. The germline V gene has CDR1 PRHDT and CDR2 FYEKMQ (reference sequence). Trimming cost V 8 bases and J 2 bases, with 15 bases left between them. CDR3 length: 14 amino acids. Study members were between roughly 18 and 100 years old and lived in approximately 25 US regions. Membership in each cohort depended on participant-reported clinical history. Sequences were obtained from PBMCs or T cells enriched from blood (not recorded which). This chain links TRBV13 with TRBJ1-1; the D gene is possibly TRBD1 (5 bases). The clonotype was recovered from a man younger than 40 who had recovered from COVID-19. In DNA form, the CDR3 reads TGTGCCAGCGGGGGGAGGGGCGTTAACACTGAAGCTTTCTTT. It encodes CASGGRGVNTEAFF. Full variable domain (outside the CDR3, taken from reference TRBV13 and TRBJ1-1): AAGVIQSPRHLIKEKRETATLKCYPIPRHDTVYWYQQGPGQDPQFLISFYEKMQSDKGSIPDRFSAQQFSDYHSELNMSSLELGDSALYFCASGGRGVNTEAFFGQGTRLTVV.